The clone carrying this T cell receptor (beta chain) was recorded at least ten times. Its antigen remains unknown. The data originate from a study of CD8+CD57+ T cells in acquired aplastic anemia. Overall study context: Across the sorted CD4+ and CD8+ cells, DNA amounts averaged approximately 3.1 ug. The study, taken as a whole, reports: Patients showed no significant difference from controls in CD8+ Simpson's diversity. Researchers report that twenty-nine CD8+ CDR3 sequences appeared in both patients and controls.

Genomic DNA, serving as template, underwent TCR beta VDJ and CDR3 profiling. TCRdb re-derived calls from the reads in MiXCR, one entry per CDR3 protein. Among some 170,000 distinct CDR3 sequences listed, roughly 60% were seen once. Between the trimmed V and J ends, which lost 0 bases and 0 bases, there was a span of 17 bases. Germline CDR1 DFQATT, CDR2 SNEGSKA (reference sequence). This CDR3 region has 17 residues. The sequenced patients had an expansion of CD8+CD57+ cells seen by flow cytometry. Patients were untreated when blood was sampled. The material sequenced was sorted CD4+, CD8+, or CD8+CD57+ T cells (not recorded which) from PBMCs. This chain connects TRBV20-1 to TRBJ1-1; no definite D call. The sequence came from a human donor with aplastic anemia. CDR3: CSARERWWVLVNTEAFF. The CDR3 DNA reads TGCAGTGCTAGAGAAAGGTGGTGGGTTTTAGTGAACACTGAAGCTTTCTTT.